The rows below give T cell receptor beta chains drawn from one sample of a study of memory CD4+ T cells and cytomegalovirus serostatus. Only in-frame clones appear in the TCRdb table, and some are missing; sequencing was by immunoSEQ multiplex PCR. The sample gives over 65,000 clones, approximately 84% of which show up once; roughly 0.79% is in the top ten. Sequencing was done on a sample of memory CD4+ T cells from blood. All receptors come from an adult in good health and CMV-seronegative. Each CDR3 is given with its conserved first and last residue. D genes are given only for firm matches. For some rows the clone size is stated as once, few or many, or as a class when expanded; others skip it.

j_call | d_call | clone_size | v_call | cdr3_nt | cdr3_aa
TRBJ1-1 | TRBD1 | - | TRBV6-6 | TGTGCCAGCAGTTATTCGACAGGGTACACTGAAGCTTTCTTT | CASSYSTGYTEAFF
TRBJ1-1 | - | - | TRBV6-5 | TGTGCCAGCAGGGATCCGTCGGGAAGGGCAAAAGCTTTCTTT | CASRDPSGRAKAFF
TRBJ1-2 | TRBD1 | once | TRBV2 | TGTGCCAGCAGTGCCTTCCGGACAGGGGGCTATGGCTACACCTTC | CASSAFRTGGYGYTF
TRBJ1-4 | - | - | TRBV19 | TGTGCCAGTAGCCTTTCCGGGGGTCCTGAAAAACTGTTTTTT | CASSLSGGPEKLFF
TRBJ2-3 | TRBD1 | - | TRBV10-3 | TGTGCCATCAGTTCGCCCCGACAGGGGGCCAGCACAGATACGCAGTATTTT | CAISSPRQGASTDTQYF
TRBJ2-2 | - | - | TRBV5-1 | TGCGCCAGCAGCTACGTTGGGAGGACCGGGGAGCTGTTTTTT | CASSYVGRTGELFF
TRBJ1-4 | - | - | TRBV7-9 | TGTGCCAGCAGCTTAGCTAGTGTCGCAACTAATGAAAAACTGTTTTTT | CASSLASVATNEKLFF
TRBJ2-5 | TRBD2 | - | TRBV7-2 | TGTGCCAGCAGCTTAACCGGGGGGCAAGAGACCCAGTACTTC | CASSLTGGQETQYF
TRBJ2-7 | - | - | TRBV4-1 | TGCGCCAGCAGCCAACAATCCGGCTACGAGCAGTACTTC | CASSQQSGYEQYF
TRBJ2-7 | TRBD1 | - | TRBV5-1 | TGCGCCAGCAGCCCTGACAGGGGAGGCGAGCAGTACTTC | CASSPDRGGEQYF
TRBJ2-3 | TRBD2 | - | TRBV7-9 | TGTGCCAGCAGCCGAAAAAGCGGGGTTCGAACAGATACGCAGTATTTT | CASSRKSGVRTDTQYF
TRBJ1-6 | - | - | TRBV19 | TGTGCCAGCTCGACAGGTTTCGATTCACCCCTCCACTTT | CASSTGFDSPLHF
TRBJ1-3 | - | few | TRBV7-9 | TGTGCCAGCAGCTCCCTAGGGGGGGCTGGAAACACCATATATTTT | CASSSLGGAGNTIYF
TRBJ2-2 | - | - | TRBV5-1 | TGCGCCAGCAGCCCCCGGCAGGGGCCCACCGGGGAGCTGTTTTTT | CASSPRQGPTGELFF
TRBJ1-5 | TRBD1 | - | TRBV6-1 | TGTGCCAGCAGTGAGGCTACAGGGGCCAATCAGCCCCAGCATTTT | CASSEATGANQPQHF
TRBJ1-5 | TRBD1 | - | TRBV6-6 | TGTGCCAGCAGTTACACAGGGGGCGGTAATCAGCCCCAGCATTTT | CASSYTGGGNQPQHF
TRBJ1-3 | - | few | TRBV2 | TGTGCCAGCAGTGAAGGCGGCAGGGACACCATATATTTT | CASSEGGRDTIYF
TRBJ2-7 | TRBD2 | - | TRBV2 | TGTGCCAGCACCTCACAAACGGGACTAGCGGGGGAAAGCTACGAGCAGTACTTC | CASTSQTGLAGESYEQYF
TRBJ2-3 | TRBD2 | - | TRBV5-6 | TGTGCCAGCAGCTTGGAATTAGCGGGGGCCCTCACAGATACGCAGTATTTT | CASSLELAGALTDTQYF
TRBJ1-1 | - | - | TRBV6-5 | TGTGCCAGCAGTTACTCCGCGGACACTGAAGCTTTCTTT | CASSYSADTEAFF
TRBJ1-5 | - | - | TRBV5-1 | TGCGCCAGCAGCTTCTCCCCGGCGGGGGATCAGCCCCAGCATTTT | CASSFSPAGDQPQHF
TRBJ2-7 | - | once | TRBV6-6 | TGTGCCAGCAGTTCCCACCTAGGGGCCTACGAGCAGTACTTC | CASSSHLGAYEQYF
TRBJ1-1 | - | - | TRBV6-1 | TGTGCCAGCAGACGGGGGGTGAACACTGAAGCTTTCTTT | CASRRGVNTEAFF
TRBJ1-2 | - | - | TRBV6-5 | TGTGCCAGCAACCCAGGGGACGGTGGCTACACCTTC | CASNPGDGGYTF
TRBJ1-1 | - | - | TRBV4-3 | TGCGCCAGCAGCCTACGAGAGGGGTTCAGGGACACTGAAGCTTTCTTT | CASSLREGFRDTEAFF
TRBJ2-5 | - | - | TRBV5-1 | TGCGCCAGCAGCTTGGTGGGGGAGACCCAGTACTTC | CASSLVGETQYF
TRBJ1-2 | - | - | TRBV11-2 | TGTGCCAGCAGCTGGGGGACCGCTAATAGGGGGGGCTACACCTTC | CASSWGTANRGGYTF
TRBJ1-4 | - | - | TRBV9 | TGTGCCAGCAGCGCCCAGGGAGGAAAACTGTTTTTT | CASSAQGGKLFF
TRBJ1-5 | - | - | TRBV6-1 | TGTGCCAGCAGTGAAAGTCGGACGGGGAATCAGCCCCAGCATTTT | CASSESRTGNQPQHF
TRBJ2-3 | - | - | TRBV25-1 | TGTGCCAGCAGTGAAGCCGGAAGGGGAACAGATACGCAGTATTTT | CASSEAGRGTDTQYF
TRBJ1-1 | - | - | TRBV7-2 | TGTGCCAGCAGCTTAGCCGGGACGTCGAACACTGAAGCTTTCTTT | CASSLAGTSNTEAFF
TRBJ2-1 | - | once | TRBV27 | TGTGCCAGCAGTTTATCGGGGGGAGTGAGGACGTTCTTC | CASSLSGGVRTFF
TRBJ1-2 | TRBD1 | - | TRBV9 | TGTGCCAGCAGCTCCCGGACAGGGAACTATGGCTACACCTTC | CASSSRTGNYGYTF
TRBJ2-1 | - | - | TRBV4-2 | TGTGCCAGCAGCCAAGATGTACAGAATTACAATGAGCAGTTCTTC | CASSQDVQNYNEQFF
TRBJ2-1 | TRBD2 | - | TRBV5-1 | TGCGCCAGCAGCTTGGGCCTGGGGGGGGGTAATGAGCAGTTCTTC | CASSLGLGGGNEQFF
TRBJ1-4 | - | - | TRBV7-9 | TGTGCCAGCAGCAGAGATATGGGGGCGGGTGAAAAACTGTTTTTT | CASSRDMGAGEKLFF
TRBJ2-2 | - | - | TRBV7-9 | TGTGCCAGCAGCCAAGGCAGGGATCACGGGGAGCTGTTTTTT | CASSQGRDHGELFF
TRBJ2-3 | TRBD2 | - | TRBV7-9 | TGTGCCAGCAGCTGGGGGGGAAGCACAGATACGCAGTATTTT | CASSWGGSTDTQYF
TRBJ2-6 | - | - | TRBV7-9 | TGTGCCAGCAGCGCCCCACGTTACTCTGGGGCCAACGTCCTGACTTTC | CASSAPRYSGANVLTF
TRBJ2-7 | - | - | TRBV30 | TGTGCCTGGAGTGTATATAGCGGCGAGCAGTACTTC | CAWSVYSGEQYF
TRBJ1-5 | - | - | TRBV2 | TGTGCCAGCAGTGTTCAGGGGCTTAGCAATCAGCCCCAGCATTTT | CASSVQGLSNQPQHF
TRBJ1-1 | - | - | TRBV7-9 | TGTGCCAGCAGCTTAGACCTGAACACTGAAGCTTTCTTT | CASSLDLNTEAFF
TRBJ1-5 | - | - | TRBV10-3 | TGTGCCATCAGTGATGGAGGGGATCAGCCCCAGCATTTT | CAISDGGDQPQHF
TRBJ1-2 | - | - | TRBV18 | TGTGCCAGCTCACCACCAGGGGTGGACGGCTACACCTTC | CASSPPGVDGYTF
TRBJ2-7 | TRBD2 | - | TRBV7-8 | TGTGCCAGCAGCTTAGATCGGGGGGAATCCTCCTACGAGCAGTACTTC | CASSLDRGESSYEQYF
TRBJ2-5 | TRBD1 | - | TRBV7-9 | TGTGCCAGCAGCCCCGGGACAGCGCAACAAGAGACCCAGTACTTC | CASSPGTAQQETQYF
TRBJ2-7 | TRBD2 | - | TRBV7-3 | TGTGCCAGCAGCTTAGTTGGGGGGGGAGAGTCCTACGAGCAGTACTTC | CASSLVGGGESYEQYF
TRBJ2-7 | - | - | TRBV6-6 | TGTGCCAGCAGTTACTCAAGCTCCTACGAGCAGTACTTC | CASSYSSSYEQYF
TRBJ2-7 | TRBD2 | - | TRBV14 | TGTGCCAGCAGCCAAGATATCCGCGGGGGAGGACAGTACTTC | CASSQDIRGGGQYF
TRBJ2-5 | - | - | TRBV2 | TGTGCCAGCAGTGAAATCCAGGGCCAAGGGGTGACCCAGTACTTC | CASSEIQGQGVTQYF
TRBJ2-5 | TRBD1 | - | TRBV7-2 | TGTGCCAGCAGCTTAGGGGACAGGGTCCCCCAAGAGACCCAGTACTTC | CASSLGDRVPQETQYF
TRBJ2-5 | - | - | TRBV11-3 | TGTGCCAGCAGCTTAGTGGCACAAGAGACCCAGTACTTC | CASSLVAQETQYF
TRBJ1-5 | TRBD1 | - | TRBV5-4 | TGTGCCAGCAGCGTTGGTGGGACAGGGGGCCTCAATCAGCCCCAGCATTTT | CASSVGGTGGLNQPQHF